Listed here are 7 T cell receptor beta chains from one sample, sequenced in a study of CD8 T cells in Susac syndrome (dated by TCRdb to about 2019). Libraries were built with the immunoSEQ multiplex PCR assay. RNA was extracted using the RNeasy kit, and roughly 0.5 to 1 ug of the RNA was reverse transcribed with random hexamers. TCRdb ran its own pipeline on the public reads, namely fastp trimming at Q25 and MiXCR clone calling, and kept in-frame beta chains. Rows are combined by CDR3 protein, so each entry shows the most common genes and DNA. In all, the sample holds about 120,000 distinct CDR3 sequences, and roughly 92% of those were seen once. Jointly, the top ten make up approximately 0.089% of the sample. The sequencing sample was made of CD4+ T cells from PBMCs. The receptors were gathered from a human donor in good health.

This clonotype was observed a single time. The chain links TRBV7-9 to TRBJ2-3, with 10 bases identical to TRBD2. The CDR3 sequence is 13 residues long. The V segment lost 6 bases and the J segment 4 bases; nucleotides outside the gene matches: 1. CDR1 is SEHNR and CDR2 is FQNEAQ in the germline V gene (reference sequence). CDR3 sequence (DNA): TGTGCCAGCAGACTAGCGGGATCAGATACGCAGTATTTT. Translation: CASRLAGSDTQYF.

The chain employs TRBV12-3 or TRBV12-4 and TRBJ1-5; no clear D. Between the trimmed V and J ends, which lost 5 bases and 0 bases, there was a span of 8 bases. The CDR3 runs 14 residues. In DNA, the CDR3 is TGTGCCAGCAGTCCTACTTATAGCAATCAGCCCCAGCATTTT. Residues: CASSPTYSNQPQHF.

The genes are TRBV6-5 and TRBJ1-5; possible D gene TRBD1, 5 bases. Germline assignment: CDR1 MNHEY and CDR2 SVGAGI. The CDR3 sequence is 14 residues long. Trimming removed 5 bases from V and 7 bases from J, with 15 bases in between. For the CDR3, the DNA is TGTGCCAGCAGTCTCGGGGGGGGAGGACAGCCCCAGCATTTT. Translated, it gives CASSLGGGGQPQHF.

V gene TRBV5-1 combines with J gene TRBJ2-2; TRBD2 agrees at 7 bases. The CDR3 covers 16 residues. V shed 2 bases and J 1 base; nucleotides not matched to a gene: 5. Germline V gene sequence: CDR1 SGHRS, CDR2 YFSETQ. The CDR3 sequence is CASSFFSGLNTGELFF. The CDR3 nucleotides read TGCGCCAGCAGCTTTTTTAGCGGGCTGAACACCGGGGAGCTGTTTTTT.

V and J are TRBV29-1 and TRBJ2-1, with 7 bases fitting TRBD2. Trimming cost V 5 bases and J 6 bases; bases outside gene matches: 13. The germline CDR1 and CDR2 sequences are SQVTM and ANQGSEA. The CDR3 covers 15 residues. The CDR3 sequence is CSVSPRGRPFNEQFF. As DNA, the CDR3 is TGCAGCGTTTCCCCCCGCGGGAGACCGTTCAATGAGCAGTTCTTC.

The rearrangement links TRBV2 to TRBJ2-1; weak D call: TRBD2 (5 bases). V lost 5 bases, J lost 6 bases, and 17 bases lay in between. The CDR3 contains 15 residues. Germline values: CDR1 SNHLY, CDR2 FYNNEI. The CDR3 loop reads CASSRTVRTRNEQFF. The CDR3 nucleotides are TGTGCCAGCAGTCGAACAGTGAGGACTCGCAATGAGCAGTTCTTC.

V is TRBV20-1 and J is TRBJ2-3; 9 positions match TRBD1. Germline assignment: CDR1 DFQATT and CDR2 SNEGSKA (reference sequence). V trimming: 1 base; J trimming: 6 bases; junction bases outside the gene matches: 8. The CDR3 totals 15 residues. The CDR3 DNA sequence: TGCAGTGCTAGAGCCGAGGACAGGGGAGATGATACGCAGTATTTT. This codes for CSARAEDRGDDTQYF.